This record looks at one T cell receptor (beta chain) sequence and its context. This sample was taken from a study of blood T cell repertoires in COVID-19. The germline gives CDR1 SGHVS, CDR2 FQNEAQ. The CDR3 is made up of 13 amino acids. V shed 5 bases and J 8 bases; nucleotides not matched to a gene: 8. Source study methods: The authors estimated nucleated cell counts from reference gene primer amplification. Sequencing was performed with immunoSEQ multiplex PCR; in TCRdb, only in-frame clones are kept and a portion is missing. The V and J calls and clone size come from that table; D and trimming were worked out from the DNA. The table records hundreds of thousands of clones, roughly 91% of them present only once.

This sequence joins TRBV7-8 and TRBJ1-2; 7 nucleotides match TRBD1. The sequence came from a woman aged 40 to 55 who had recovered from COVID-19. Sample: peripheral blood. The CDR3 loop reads CASSPRQGRGYTF. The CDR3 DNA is TGTGCCAGCAGCCCAAGACAGGGTCGGGGCTACACCTTC.